The 28 T cell receptor beta chains below come from one sample, sequenced in a study of blood T cells in healthy people across ages. PCR was performed a second time for about 7 to 11 cycles using a sample-barcoded 5' primer and a J-beta primer mix. TCRdb processed the 5' RACE reads anew with MiXCR; each CDR3 protein has one entry. The sample shows 800,000 to 950,000 distinct CDR3 sequences, almost 30% of them seen only once. These data also formed part of another study, on T cells of mothers and their children.

Sample: blood. These receptors all come from a woman aged 40 to 50 in good health.

This clonotype has ten or more counts. This sequence joins TRBV6-5 and TRBJ1-2; D gene unclear. V was pared by 0 bases and J by 3 bases, with 14 bases between. There are 16 residues in the CDR3. From germline, CDR1 is MNHEY and CDR2 SVGAGI. The CDR3 region has the DNA TGTGCCAGCAGTTACTCGTCACACAGCGTGGACTATGGCTACACCTTC. Translation: CASSYSSHSVDYGYTF.

This clonotype occurred a few times. The chain employs TRBV20-1 and TRBJ1-5; 9 positions match TRBD1. V lost 6 bases to trimming and J lost 3 bases; unmatched junction nucleotides: 6. There are 14 residues in the CDR3. CDR1 is DFQATT and CDR2 is SNEGSKA in the germline V gene (reference sequence). Written as DNA, the CDR3 is TGCAGTGCCCGGACAGGGGTAAACAATCAGCCCCAGCATTTT. This encodes CSARTGVNNQPQHF.

This clonotype has at least ten counts. J is TRBJ2-7 and V is TRBV5-6; D is uncertain. This CDR3 region has 13 residues. V lost 2 bases to trimming and J lost 6 bases, with 12 bases between them. Germline-derived CDR1 and CDR2 are SGHDT and YYEEEE. The CDR3 here is CASSLTGRSEQYF. CDR3 bases: TGTGCCAGCAGCTTAACCGGGCGGTCCGAGCAGTACTTC. The entire variable domain, with the rest obtained from reference TRBV5-6 and TRBJ2-7, is as follows: DAGVTQSPTHLIKTRGQQVTLRCSPKSGHDTVSWYQQALGQGPQFIFQYYEEEERQRGNFPDRFSGHQFPNYSSELNVNALLLGDSALYLCASSLTGRSEQYFGPGTRLTVT.

As concerns this clonotype: With a much larger clone just one base away, this may be a read error. The chain employs TRBV7-9 and TRBJ2-1; TRBD1 matches at 7 bases. Germline V CDR1 and CDR2: SEHNR, FQNEAQ (reference sequence). The CDR3 spans 15 residues. The V and J ends lost 4 bases and 0 bases, in that order; junction bases with no gene match: 3. The CDR3 DNA is TGTGCCAGCAGCTCCGGGACAGCCTCCTACAATGAGCAGTTCTTC. Amino acid sequence: CASSSGTASYNEQFF. The whole variable domain, remainder taken from reference TRBV7-9 and TRBJ2-1, is DTGVSQNPRHKITKRGQNVTFRCDPISEHNRLYWYRQTLGQGPEFLTYFQNEAQLEKSRLLSDRFSAERPKGSFSTLEIQRTEQGDSAMYLCASSSGTASYNEQFFGPGTRLTVL.

This clonotype was counted between two and nine times. This chain links TRBV30 with TRBJ2-7; D may be TRBD1 (5 bases). This CDR3 spans 12 amino acids. The germline V gene encodes CDR1 GTSNPN and CDR2 SVGIG (reference sequence). V lost 2 bases, J lost 6 bases, and 11 bases lay in between. CDR3 sequence reads: CAWSPGFGEQYF. DNA of the CDR3: TGTGCCTGGAGTCCAGGGTTCGGCGAGCAGTACTTC.

There are a few counts of this clonotype. The V and J genes are TRBV12-3 or TRBV12-4 and TRBJ2-1, with D possibly being TRBD1 (6 bases). The V gene lost 4 bases and the J gene lost 0 bases, with 13 bases spanning the gap. CDR3 size: 16 residues. The CDR3 bases are TGTGCCAGCAGTTCAGAGGGGGTTAACTCCTACAATGAGCAGTTCTTC. Amino acids: CASSSEGVNSYNEQFF.

This sequence joins TRBV25-1 and TRBJ2-7, with 7 bases aligning to TRBD1. Germline-derived CDR1 and CDR2 are MGHDK and SYGVNS. V was clipped by 4 bases and J by 4 bases; unmatched bases: 10. The CDR3 runs to 15 residues. The CDR3 sequence: CASSGRRTGEYEQYF. The DNA for the CDR3 is TGTGCCAGCAGTGGAAGACGGACAGGCGAATACGAGCAGTACTTC.

Only a few counts were recorded for this clonotype. J is TRBJ2-7 and V is TRBV7-3, with D possibly being TRBD1 or TRBD2 (5 bases each). The CDR3 runs to 17 residues. The germline gives CDR1 SGHTA, CDR2 FQGTGA. V was shortened by 0 bases and J by 7 bases, with 22 bases between the two germline ends. As DNA, the CDR3 is TGTGCCAGCAGCTTAACGGGGACCGGGACGGGCTACAATGAGCAGTACTTC. This translates into CASSLTGTGTGYNEQYF.

The J gene is TRBJ2-5, the V gene TRBV28; D may correspond to TRBD1 or TRBD2 (7 bases each). This CDR3 has 16 amino acids. V dropped 1 base and J dropped 2 bases, with 14 bases sitting between them. Germline values: CDR1 MDHEN, CDR2 SYDVKM. The chain's CDR3 is CASSLLGGTVQETQYF. The CDR3 DNA reads as TGTGCCAGCAGTTTATTGGGGGGGACAGTACAAGAGACCCAGTACTTC.

This clonotype was detected only a few times. The rearrangement uses TRBV10-3 and TRBJ2-2, with 7 bases that match TRBD1. J lost 6 bases, V lost 5 bases, and 0 bases had no gene match. The CDR3 is made up of 12 amino acids. The germline V gene has CDR1 ENHRY and CDR2 SYGVKD. The CDR3: CAISQGAGELFF. DNA for the CDR3: TGTGCCATCAGTCAGGGGGCCGGGGAGCTGTTTTTT.

Worth noting for this clonotype: It may be a read error: a sequence one base away is much more abundant. This chain uses TRBV7-2 with TRBJ1-2, with 8 positions matching TRBD1. The CDR3 spans 13 residues. Losses at the gene ends were 7 bases for V and 4 bases for J; bases not matched to a gene: 5. The germline V gene encodes CDR1 SGHTA and CDR2 FQGNSA. CDR3 amino acids: CTSTTGARYGYTF. The CDR3 DNA follows: TGTACCAGCACGACAGGGGCACGCTATGGCTACACCTTC.

This chain links TRBV25-1 with TRBJ1-2; 11 bases fit TRBD1. Germline assignment: CDR1 MGHDK and CDR2 SYGVNS. The CDR3 spans 14 residues. V lost 7 bases and J lost 7; bases outside the gene matches: 8. This chain's CDR3 is CASTVGQGAAGYTF. CDR3 DNA: TGTGCCAGCACCGTAGGACAGGGGGCCGCTGGCTACACCTTC.

The chain carries TRBV5-5 and TRBJ1-6, with D unclear. In germline, CDR1 is SGHKS, CDR2 YYEKEE (reference sequence). V was pared by 4 bases and J by 3 bases, with 17 bases between. This CDR3 is 17 amino acids long. The CDR3 loop reads CASSPRPPGGYNSPLHF. CDR3 in DNA: TGTGCCAGCAGCCCCCGACCCCCGGGCGGCTATAATTCACCCCTCCACTTT.

This clonotype was recorded only once. This clone may be a read error of a much larger clone one base away. The CDR3 does not close with the conserved phenylalanine or tryptophan, likely indicating a read error. The chain is built from TRBV5-6 and TRBJ2-3, with D uncertain. Deletions cut 9 bases from V and 1 base from J, with 9 bases between. Germline assignment: CDR1 SGHDT and CDR2 YYEEEE. CDR3 size: 12 residues. Here the CDR3 DNA reads TGTGCCACGAAGGGCCGCACAGATACGCAGTATGTT. It yields the protein CATKGRTDTQYV.

Notes on this clonotype: With a much larger clone just one base away, this may be a read error. The chain joins TRBV27 to TRBJ2-1, with a tentative D call TRBD1 (5 bases). The end of the DNA aligns better with TRBJ2-7, so the J call may be wrong. The germline V gene has CDR1 MNHEY and CDR2 SMNVEV (reference sequence). The CDR3 contains 15 residues. DNA for the CDR3: TGTGCCAGCACCCCCATGGCAGGGTTGGCCTACGAGCAGTACTTC. As protein: CASTPMAGLAYEQYF.

Regarding this clonotype: With a much larger clone just one base away, this may be a read error. J is TRBJ2-6 and V is TRBV5-1, with 7 bases fitting TRBD1. This CDR3 comprises 21 residues. CDR1 is SGHRS, CDR2 YFSETQ, per germline. Here the CDR3 DNA reads TGCGCCAGCAGCTCCCACCCACAACAGGGGCGGACTGTCTCTGGGGCCAACGTCCCGACTTTC. Protein product: CASSSHPQQGRTVSGANVPTF.

This clonotype was detected a few times. The chain combines TRBV5-8 with TRBJ2-7; 7 bases align to TRBD2. Trimming cost V 4 bases and J 2 bases; bases outside gene matches: 9. The CDR3 is made up of 15 amino acids. In germline, CDR1 is SGHTS, CDR2 YDEGEE. CDR3 sequence reads: CASSLNGGSPYEQYF. Written as DNA, the CDR3 is TGTGCCAGCAGCCTGAACGGGGGGTCCCCCTACGAGCAGTACTTC.

The V gene is TRBV28, the J gene TRBJ1-3, with 7 positions matching TRBD1. The CDR3 is 15 residues long. CDR1 is MDHEN, CDR2 SYDVKM, per germline. The ends lost 5 bases at V and 4 bases at J; junction bases unmatched: 8. The DNA for the CDR3 is TGTGCCAGCAGTATCTTGACAGGGAGCGGAAACACCATATATTTT. This encodes CASSILTGSGNTIYF.

Many counts were recorded for this clonotype. V gene TRBV29-1 combines with J gene TRBJ2-7; D is undetermined. The length of the CDR3 is 12 residues. Trimming removed 4 bases from V and 4 bases from J, with 11 bases in between. Germline CDR1 is SQVTM and CDR2 is ANQGSEA. The CDR3 sequence: CSVVTAVYEQYF. In DNA form, the CDR3 reads TGCAGCGTTGTAACGGCAGTTTACGAGCAGTACTTC.

This clonotype has only a few counts. V gene TRBV12-3 or TRBV12-4 combines with J gene TRBJ1-1; D uncertain. V was clipped by 1 base and J by 0 bases, with 9 bases between them. The CDR3 is 15 amino acids. The CDR3 DNA follows: TGTGCCAGCAGTTTAGATACACTAATGAACACTGAAGCTTTCTTT. It translates to CASSLDTLMNTEAFF.

A note on this clonotype: A clone one base away is much larger, so this may be a read error. Without the conserved terminal phenylalanine or tryptophan, this CDR3 likely stems from a read error. The CDR3 protein is CASSLIHYEQYC. Written as DNA, the CDR3 is TGTGCCAGCAGCTTGATCCATTACGAGCAGTACTGC. This rearrangement joins TRBV5-6 to TRBJ2-4; the D is unclear. Near its end, the DNA agrees better with TRBJ2-7, so the J call may be wrong. This CDR3 spans 12 amino acids. In germline, CDR1 is SGHDT, CDR2 YYEEEE.

Comments on this clonotype: This may stem from a read error, because a much larger clone lies one nucleotide away. V usage is TRBV3-1 and J usage is TRBJ2-1; D gene ambiguous. The CDR3 is 15 amino acids. The germline gives CDR1 LGHDT, CDR2 YNNKEL (reference sequence). The CDR3: CASSQDRYSYDEQFF. The CDR3 nucleotides read TGTGCCAGCAGCCAAGACAGGTACTCCTACGATGAGCAGTTCTTC.

In the case of this clonotype: A much larger clone is a single base away; this may be a read error. The chain joins TRBV28 to TRBJ2-1; no firm D call. This CDR3 has 12 residues. Germline V gives CDR1 MDHEN, CDR2 SYDVKM. The DNA of the CDR3 is TGTGCCAGCAGTCCCGACAACAATGGGCAGTTCTTC. Protein: CASSPDNNGQFF.

The chain carries TRBV3-1 and TRBJ1-2; D unclear. V lost 1 base and J 0 bases, leaving 9 bases between the germline ends. The CDR3 consists of 15 residues. Germline CDR1 is LGHDT and CDR2 is YNNKEL (reference sequence). The CDR3 reads CASSQGRSTNYGYTF. DNA for the CDR3: TGTGCCAGCAGCCAAGGCCGCTCTACTAACTATGGCTACACCTTC. The full variable domain, its missing parts supplied by reference TRBV3-1 and TRBJ1-2, is DTAVSQTPKYLVTQMGNDKSIKCEQNLGHDTMYWYKQDSKKFLKIMFSYNNKELIINETVPNRFSPKSPDKAHLNLHINSLELGDSAVYFCASSQGRSTNYGYTFGSGTRLTVV.

This clonotype was detected many times. The gene calls are TRBV12-3 or TRBV12-4 and TRBJ2-5; TRBD2 is a possible D gene (6 bases). The V end lost 2 bases, the J end lost 5 bases, and 12 bases lay between the germline ends. This CDR3 region has 14 residues. CDR3 loop: CASSLRLASETQYF. In DNA form, the CDR3 reads TGTGCCAGCAGTTTACGTCTAGCGAGTGAGACCCAGTACTTC.

To note about this clonotype: The junction and the germline gene differ at one end; a read error may be behind it. This chain connects TRBV24-1 to TRBJ2-6; possibly TRBD1 or TRBD2 for D (5 bases each). The CDR3 sequence is 15 residues long. Germline CDR1 and CDR2: KGHDR and SFDVKD. The CDR3: CATSDPSGGGNVLTF. The CDR3 DNA is TGTGCCACCAGTGATCCCTCCGGTGGGGGCAACGTCCTGACTTTC.

This clonotype was recorded at least ten times. The chain has TRBV5-1 and TRBJ2-3; D remains ambiguous. Trimming took 1 base from V and 10 from J, leaving 13 bases between them. Germline assignment: CDR1 SGHRS and CDR2 YFSETQ. The CDR3 has 13 residues. The CDR3 region is CASSLSEGDPQYF. The DNA for the CDR3 is TGCGCCAGCAGCTTGTCTGAAGGCGACCCGCAGTATTTT.

Turning to this clonotype: With a much larger clone just one base away, this may be a read error. The chain links TRBV6-2 or TRBV6-3 to TRBJ2-1; TRBD1 agrees at 8 bases. J gave up 10 bases and V 2 bases, and 13 bases lay outside the gene matches. Germline V gene sequence: CDR1 MNHEY, CDR2 SVGEGT. The CDR3 totals 16 residues. The CDR3 here is CASSYITGTGPYEQFF. In DNA form, the CDR3 reads TGTGCCAGCAGTTACATAACCGGGACAGGCCCCTACGAGCAGTTCTTC.